This T cell receptor beta chain is from a study of OX40 agonist ivuxolimab in advanced cancers. Study information: The group had a mean age of about 64 years, ranged from roughly 23 to 79, and was 82.7% male.

A remark on this clone: What it recognizes is unknown.

Study-wide results and caveats: By week 6 at 0.1 to 3.0 mg/kg, blood CD4+ and CD8+ T cells had expanded clonally.

Only in-frame clones appear in the TCRdb table, and some are missing; sequencing was by immunoSEQ multiplex PCR. Seen here are about 54,000 clones, 70% to 90% observed once, and the top ten hold around 1.3%. CDR1 is SGHRS, CDR2 YFSETQ, per germline. Trimming took 1 base from V and 6 from J; bases not matched to a gene: 6. CDR3 length equals 16 residues. The source was CD4+ or CD8+ T cells sorted from blood, collected in a trial of the OX40 agonist ivuxolimab. V usage is TRBV5-1 and J usage is TRBJ2-3, with 12 bases matching TRBD1. This TCR derives from an adult with an advanced solid tumor such as melanoma, head and neck, liver or kidney cancer. This CDR3 is CASSLTGTGGADTQYF. The CDR3 nucleotides are TGCGCCAGCAGCTTGACCGGGACAGGGGGCGCGGATACGCAGTATTTT.